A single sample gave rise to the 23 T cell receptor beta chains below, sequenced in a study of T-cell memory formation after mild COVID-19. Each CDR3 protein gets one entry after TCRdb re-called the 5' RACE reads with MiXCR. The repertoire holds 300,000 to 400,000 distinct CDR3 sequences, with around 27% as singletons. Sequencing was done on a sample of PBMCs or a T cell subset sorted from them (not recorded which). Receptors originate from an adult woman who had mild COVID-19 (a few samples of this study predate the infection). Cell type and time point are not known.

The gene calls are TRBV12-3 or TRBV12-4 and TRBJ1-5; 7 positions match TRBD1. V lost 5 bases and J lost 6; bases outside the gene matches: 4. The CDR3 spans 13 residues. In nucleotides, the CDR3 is TGTGCCAGCAGTCAGGGGGAAGGTCAGCCCCAGCATTTT. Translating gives CASSQGEGQPQHF.

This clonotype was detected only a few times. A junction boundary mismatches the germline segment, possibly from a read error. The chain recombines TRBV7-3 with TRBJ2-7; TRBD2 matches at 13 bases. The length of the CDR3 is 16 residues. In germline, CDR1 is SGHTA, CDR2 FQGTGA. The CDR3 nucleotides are TGTGCCAGCAGCAACTCCGGACTAGCGGGAGTCGATCCGGAGGACTTC. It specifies CASSNSGLAGVDPEDF.

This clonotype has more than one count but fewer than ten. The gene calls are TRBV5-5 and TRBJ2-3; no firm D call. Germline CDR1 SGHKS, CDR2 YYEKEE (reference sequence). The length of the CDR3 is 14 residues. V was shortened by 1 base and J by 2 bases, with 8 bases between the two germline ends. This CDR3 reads CASSLTLDTDTQYF. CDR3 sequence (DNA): TGTGCCAGCAGCTTGACACTTGACACAGATACGCAGTATTTT.

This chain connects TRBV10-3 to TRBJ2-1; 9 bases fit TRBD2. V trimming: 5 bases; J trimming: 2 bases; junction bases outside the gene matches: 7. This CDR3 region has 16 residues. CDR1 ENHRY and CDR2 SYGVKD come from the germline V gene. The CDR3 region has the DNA TGTGCCATCAGTCTCGATAGCGGGGGACCCTACAATGAGCAGTTCTTC. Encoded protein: CAISLDSGGPYNEQFF.

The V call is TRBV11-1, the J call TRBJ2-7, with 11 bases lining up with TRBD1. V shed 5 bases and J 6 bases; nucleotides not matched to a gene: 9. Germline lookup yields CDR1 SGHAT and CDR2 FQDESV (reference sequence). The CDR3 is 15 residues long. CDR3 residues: CASSPPGQGDGEQYF. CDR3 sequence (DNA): TGTGCCAGCAGCCCGCCGGGACAGGGGGATGGCGAGCAGTACTTC.

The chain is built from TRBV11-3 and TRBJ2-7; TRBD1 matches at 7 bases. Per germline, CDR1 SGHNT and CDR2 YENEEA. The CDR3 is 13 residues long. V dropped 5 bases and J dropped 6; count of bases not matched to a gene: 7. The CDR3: CASSRDSFSEQYF. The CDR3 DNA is TGTGCCAGCAGCCGGGACAGCTTTAGCGAGCAGTACTTC.

The CDR3 loop reads CASSRPGQGNYGYTF. CDR3 in DNA: TGTGCCAGCAGCCGCCCCGGACAGGGCAACTATGGCTACACCTTC. This chain uses TRBV7-8 with TRBJ1-2; 8 bases are a match to TRBD1. Germline values: CDR1 SGHVS, CDR2 FQNEAQ. This CDR3 has 15 residues. Trimming took 5 bases from V and 2 from J; bases not matched to a gene: 7.

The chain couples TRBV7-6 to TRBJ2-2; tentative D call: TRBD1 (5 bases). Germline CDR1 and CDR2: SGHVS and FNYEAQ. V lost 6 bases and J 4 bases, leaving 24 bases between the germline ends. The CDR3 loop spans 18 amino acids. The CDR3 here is CASSPWLTDQVVTGELFF. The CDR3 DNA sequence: TGTGCCAGCAGTCCATGGCTGACAGACCAGGTCGTCACCGGGGAGCTGTTTTTT.

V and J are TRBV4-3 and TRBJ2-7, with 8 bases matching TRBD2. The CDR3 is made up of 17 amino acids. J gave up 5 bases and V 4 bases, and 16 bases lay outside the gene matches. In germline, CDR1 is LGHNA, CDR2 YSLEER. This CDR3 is CASSPSPQAGEFHEQYF. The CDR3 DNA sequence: TGCGCCAGCAGCCCGTCCCCCCAAGCGGGAGAGTTTCACGAGCAGTACTTC.

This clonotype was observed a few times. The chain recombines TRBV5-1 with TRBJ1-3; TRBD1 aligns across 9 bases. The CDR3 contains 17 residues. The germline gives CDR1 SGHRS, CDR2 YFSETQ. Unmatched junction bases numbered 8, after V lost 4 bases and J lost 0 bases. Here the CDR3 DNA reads TGCGCCAGCAGCGCTTCTACAGGGGGCGACTCTGGAAACACCATATATTTT. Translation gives CASSASTGGDSGNTIYF.

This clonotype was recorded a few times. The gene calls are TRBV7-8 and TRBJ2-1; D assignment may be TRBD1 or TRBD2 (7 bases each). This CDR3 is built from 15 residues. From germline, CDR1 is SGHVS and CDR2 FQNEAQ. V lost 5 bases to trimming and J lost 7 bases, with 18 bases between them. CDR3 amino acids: CASSPRQGGGNEQFF. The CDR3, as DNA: TGTGCCAGCAGCCCTAGACAGGGCGGGGGTAATGAGCAGTTCTTC. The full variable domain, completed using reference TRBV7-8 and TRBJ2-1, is GAGVSQSPRYKVAKRGQDVALRCDPISGHVSLFWYQQALGQGPEFLTYFQNEAQLDKSGLPSDRFFAERPEGSVSTLKIQRTQQEDSAVYLCASSPRQGGGNEQFFGPGTRLTVL.

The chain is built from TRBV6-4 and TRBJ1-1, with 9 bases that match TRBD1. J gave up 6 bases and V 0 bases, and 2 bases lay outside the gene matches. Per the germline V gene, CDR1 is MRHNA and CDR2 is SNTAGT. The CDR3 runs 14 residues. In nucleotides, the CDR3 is TGTGCCAGCAGTGACTCGACAGGGGGTTCTGAAGCTTTCTTT. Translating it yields CASSDSTGGSEAFF.

This chain's CDR3 is CASNVKDLTGELFF. The DNA of the CDR3 is TGCGCCAGCAACGTCAAGGACCTCACCGGGGAGCTGTTTTTT. J is TRBJ2-2 and V is TRBV5-1; D is unclear. CDR3 length: 14 amino acids. Germline V gene data show CDR1 as SGHRS and CDR2 as YFSETQ. Between the trimmed V and J ends, which lost 6 bases and 4 bases, there was a span of 13 bases. The full variable domain, its missing parts supplied by reference TRBV5-1 and TRBJ2-2, is KAGVTQTPRYLIKTRGQQVTLSCSPISGHRSVSWYQQTPGQGLQFLFEYFSETQRNKGNFPGRFSGRQFSNSRSEMNVSTLELGDSALYLCASNVKDLTGELFFGEGSRLTVL.

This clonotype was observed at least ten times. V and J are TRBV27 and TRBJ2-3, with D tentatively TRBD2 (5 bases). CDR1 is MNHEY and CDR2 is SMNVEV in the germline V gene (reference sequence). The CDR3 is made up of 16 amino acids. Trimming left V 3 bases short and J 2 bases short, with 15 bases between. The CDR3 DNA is TGTGCCAGCAGTTTCCGGGATTCAACTTACACAGATACGCAGTATTTT. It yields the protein CASSFRDSTYTDTQYF.

CDR3 nucleotides: TGTGCCAGCAGCTTAACAGGGACCCTCTCCTACGAGCAGTACTTC. Residues: CASSLTGTLSYEQYF. This chain links TRBV7-3 with TRBJ2-7, with D perhaps given as TRBD1 or TRBD2 (5 bases each). The CDR3 covers 15 residues. V was shortened by 0 bases and J by 0 bases, with 9 bases between the two germline ends. The germline V gene encodes CDR1 SGHTA and CDR2 FQGTGA.

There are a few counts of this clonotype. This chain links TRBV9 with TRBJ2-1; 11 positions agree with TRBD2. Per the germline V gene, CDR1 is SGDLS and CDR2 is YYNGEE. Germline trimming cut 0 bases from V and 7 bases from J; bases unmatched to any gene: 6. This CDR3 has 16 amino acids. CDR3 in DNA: TGTGCCAGCAGCGTAGTAACTAGCGGGAGTTTAAATGAGCAGTTCTTC. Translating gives CASSVVTSGSLNEQFF.

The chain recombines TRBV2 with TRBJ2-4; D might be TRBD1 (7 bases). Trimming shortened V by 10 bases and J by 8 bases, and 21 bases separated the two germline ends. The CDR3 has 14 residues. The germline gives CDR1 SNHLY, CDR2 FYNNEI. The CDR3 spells CATRGDSNVDIQYF. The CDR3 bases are TGTGCCACCAGGGGGGACTCCAACGTCGACATTCAGTACTTC.

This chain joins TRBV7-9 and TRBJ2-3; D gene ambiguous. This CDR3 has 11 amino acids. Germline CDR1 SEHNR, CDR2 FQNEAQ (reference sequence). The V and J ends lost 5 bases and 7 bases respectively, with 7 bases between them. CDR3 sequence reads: CASSPANTQYF. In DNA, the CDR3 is TGTGCCAGCAGCCCCGCCAATACGCAGTATTTT.

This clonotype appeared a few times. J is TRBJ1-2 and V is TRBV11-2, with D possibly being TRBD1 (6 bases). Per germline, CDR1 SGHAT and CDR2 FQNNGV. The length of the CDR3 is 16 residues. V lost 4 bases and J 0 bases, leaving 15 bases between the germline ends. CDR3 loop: CASSSLSGGPNYGYTF. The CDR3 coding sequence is TGTGCCAGCAGCTCCCTTTCGGGGGGCCCTAACTATGGCTACACCTTC.

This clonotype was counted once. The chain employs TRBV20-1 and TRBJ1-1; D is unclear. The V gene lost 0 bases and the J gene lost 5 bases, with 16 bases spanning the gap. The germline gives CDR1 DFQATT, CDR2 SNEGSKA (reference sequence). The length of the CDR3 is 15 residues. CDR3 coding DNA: TGCAGTGCTAGAGATAATCGAAAGGTGGAGACTGAAGCTTTCTTT. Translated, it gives CSARDNRKVETEAFF.

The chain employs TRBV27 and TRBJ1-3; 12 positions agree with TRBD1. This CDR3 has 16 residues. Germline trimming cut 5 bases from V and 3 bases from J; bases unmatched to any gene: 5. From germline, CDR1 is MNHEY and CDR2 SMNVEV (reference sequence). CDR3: CASSPGTGGYGNTIYF. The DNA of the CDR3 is TGTGCCAGCAGTCCCGGGACAGGGGGCTATGGAAACACCATATATTTT.

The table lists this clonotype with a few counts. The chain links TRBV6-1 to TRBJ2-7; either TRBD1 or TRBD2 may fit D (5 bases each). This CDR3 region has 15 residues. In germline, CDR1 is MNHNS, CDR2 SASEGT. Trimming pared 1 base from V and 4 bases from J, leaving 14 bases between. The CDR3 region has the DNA TGTGCCAGCAGTGAAGTTCCCGGGACGCCATACGAGCAGTACTTC. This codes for CASSEVPGTPYEQYF.

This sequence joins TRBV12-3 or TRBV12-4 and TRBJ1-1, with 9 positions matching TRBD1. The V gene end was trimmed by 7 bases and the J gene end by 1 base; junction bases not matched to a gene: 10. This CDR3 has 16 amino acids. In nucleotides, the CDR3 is TGTGCCAGCACCCTAGGGACAGGGAGACGGAACACTGAAGCTTTCTTT. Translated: CASTLGTGRRNTEAFF.